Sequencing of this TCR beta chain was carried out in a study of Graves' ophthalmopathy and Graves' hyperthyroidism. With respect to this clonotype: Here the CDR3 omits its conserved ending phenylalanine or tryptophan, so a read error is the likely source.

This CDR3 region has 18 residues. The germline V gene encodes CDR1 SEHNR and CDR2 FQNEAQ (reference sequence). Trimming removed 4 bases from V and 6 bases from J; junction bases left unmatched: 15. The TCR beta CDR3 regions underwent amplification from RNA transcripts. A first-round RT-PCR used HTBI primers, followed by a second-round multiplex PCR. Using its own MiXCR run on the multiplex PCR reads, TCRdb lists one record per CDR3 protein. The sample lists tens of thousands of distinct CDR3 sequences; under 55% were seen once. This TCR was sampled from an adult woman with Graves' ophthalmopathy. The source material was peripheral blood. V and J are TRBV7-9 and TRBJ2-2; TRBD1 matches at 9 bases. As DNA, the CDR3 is TGTGCCAGCAGCTCTGGGACAGGGTATTATTTCGAGTCCGGGGAGCTGTTTTCT. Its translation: CASSSGTGYYFESGELFS.